This entry features one TCR beta chain sequence. Its target is unknown. Regarding donors, all were healthy bone marrow donors. PCR amplification relied on 60 Vbeta primers (plus 13 Jbeta primers). Data came from immunoSEQ multiplex PCR; TCRdb stores just in-frame clones and leaves some out. The data show about 140,000 clones, about four fifths seen once. Germline V gene sequence: CDR1 KGHSH, CDR2 LQKENI. V dropped 4 bases and J dropped 1 base, with 10 bases sitting between them. This CDR3 has 14 residues. This specimen belongs to a study of cytomegalovirus exposure and HLA in healthy donors. General study results and limits: The only immune exposure information that was available was CMV serostatus.

This clonotype was sampled from a man aged 40-55 years in good health and CMV-seronegative. The genes are TRBV18 and TRBJ1-1; the D is unclear. Input material: PBMCs. Written as DNA, the CDR3 is TGTGCCAGCTCACGTCAGGAAACGAACACTGAAGCTTTCTTT. Translating it yields CASSRQETNTEAFF.